Listed here is a single TCR beta chain. What it binds is unknown. The germline gene is not matched at one end of the junction; a read error may be the cause. The data belong to a study of cytomegalovirus exposure and HLA in healthy donors. Study outcomes and limitations: A missense variant in DCLRE1C was later tied to TCR beta V- and J-gene trimming. A later analysis showed TCR association rates differing by HLA locus, peaking at DRB1 and lowest at HLA-C. The majority of CMV-associated TCR beta chains were reported as apparently HLA-restricted in a later analysis.

CDR3 length: 13 residues. Germline-derived CDR1 and CDR2 are SGHAT and FQNNGV. Researchers ran the PCR with 60 Vbeta and 13 Jbeta primers. Method: immunoSEQ multiplex PCR; TCRdb's copy keeps in-frame clones and lacks some. The table lists about 94,000 clones, approximately 7.7% of them singletons. Sequenced sample: PBMCs. The rearrangement uses TRBV11-2 and TRBJ2-7; D is unresolved. This TCR came from a man in his fifties in good health and CMV-seronegative. The CDR3 nucleotides read TGTGCCAGAAGCTTAGTCCCCACCTACGAGCAGTACTTC. Its protein product is CARSLVPTYEQYF.